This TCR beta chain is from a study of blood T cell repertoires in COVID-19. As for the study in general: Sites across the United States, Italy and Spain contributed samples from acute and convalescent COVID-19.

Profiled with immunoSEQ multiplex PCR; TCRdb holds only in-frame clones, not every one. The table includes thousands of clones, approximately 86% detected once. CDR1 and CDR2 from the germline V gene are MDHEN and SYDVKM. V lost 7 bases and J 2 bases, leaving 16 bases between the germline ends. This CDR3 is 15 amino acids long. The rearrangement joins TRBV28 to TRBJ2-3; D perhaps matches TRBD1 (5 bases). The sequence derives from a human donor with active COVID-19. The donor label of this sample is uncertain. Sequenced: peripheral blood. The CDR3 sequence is CASTPADGHTDTQYF. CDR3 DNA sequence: TGTGCCAGCACCCCCGCGGACGGACACACAGATACGCAGTATTTT.